This T cell receptor beta chain was documented in a study of Ad26.COV2.S vaccination and SARS-CoV-2 variants. Treatment in this sample: 19 received Ad26.COV2.S at low or high dose, single or two shots; roughly five received placebo; per-sample allocation not given. Day 63 following the first vaccine or placebo injection was when the samples were taken. The table came from immunoSEQ multiplex PCR; TCRdb's copy has only in-frame clones and leaves some out. The table lists about 350,000 clones, approximately 86% of them singletons. Germline V CDR1 and CDR2: MDHEN, SYDVKM. The CDR3 runs 15 residues. The V end lost 6 bases, the J end lost 1 base, and 12 bases lay between the germline ends.

This rearrangement joins TRBV28 to TRBJ2-2, with D possibly matching TRBD1 (6 bases). This specimen was peripheral blood, taken in a trial of Ad26.COV2.S vaccine versus placebo. This clonotype was obtained from a person between 18 and 60 years old who received the Ad26.COV2.S COVID-19 vaccine or a placebo. CDR3 sequence (DNA): TGTGCCAGCAGGAACGACAGGATGAACACCGGGGAGCTGTTTTTT. This gives the protein CASRNDRMNTGELFF.